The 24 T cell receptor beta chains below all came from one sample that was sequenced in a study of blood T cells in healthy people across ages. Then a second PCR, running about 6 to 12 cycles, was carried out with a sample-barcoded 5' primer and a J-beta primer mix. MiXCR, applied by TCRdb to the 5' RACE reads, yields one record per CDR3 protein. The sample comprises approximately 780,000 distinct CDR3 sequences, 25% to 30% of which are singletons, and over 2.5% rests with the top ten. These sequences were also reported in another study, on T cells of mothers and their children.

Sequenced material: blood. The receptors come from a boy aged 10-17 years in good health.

The CDR3 sequence: CASSLTQVTFSNYGYTF. As DNA, the CDR3 is TGCGCCAGCAGCTTGACTCAGGTGACCTTCTCTAACTATGGCTACACCTTC. V gene TRBV5-1 combines with J gene TRBJ1-2; D is unclear. The germline gives CDR1 SGHRS, CDR2 YFSETQ. V lost 1 base and J lost 0, with 16 bases in between. The CDR3 consists of 17 residues.

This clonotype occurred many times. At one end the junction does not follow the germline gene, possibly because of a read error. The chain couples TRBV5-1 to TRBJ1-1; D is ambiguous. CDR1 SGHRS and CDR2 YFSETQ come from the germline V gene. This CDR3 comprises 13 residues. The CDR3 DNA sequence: TGTGCCAGCAGTTTCTCGGAGAACACTGAAGCTTTCTTT. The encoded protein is CASSFSENTEAFF.

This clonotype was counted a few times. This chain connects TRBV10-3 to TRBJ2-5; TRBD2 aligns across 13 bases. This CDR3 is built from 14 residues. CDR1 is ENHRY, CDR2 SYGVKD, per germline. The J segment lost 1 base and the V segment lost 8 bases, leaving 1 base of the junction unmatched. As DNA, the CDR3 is TGTGCCATCGGGACTAGCGGGACCCAAGAGACCCAGTACTTC. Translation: CAIGTSGTQETQYF.

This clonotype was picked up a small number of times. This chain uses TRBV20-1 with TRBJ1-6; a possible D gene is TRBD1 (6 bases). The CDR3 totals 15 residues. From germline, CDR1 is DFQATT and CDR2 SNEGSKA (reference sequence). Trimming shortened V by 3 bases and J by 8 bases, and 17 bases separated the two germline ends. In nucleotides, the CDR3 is TGCAGTGCTAGCCCCCCACAGGGTCAGGATTCACCCCTCCACTTT. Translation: CSASPPQGQDSPLHF.

The CDR3 region is CASSTGTSGDYEQYF. In DNA, the CDR3 is TGTGCCAGCTCAACTGGGACTAGCGGGGACTACGAGCAGTACTTC. The V and J genes are TRBV18 and TRBJ2-5, with TRBD2 matching 13 bases. The J call may be faulty, since TRBJ2-7 better matches the DNA end. CDR1 KGHSH and CDR2 LQKENI come from the germline V gene. The CDR3 extends over 15 amino acids.

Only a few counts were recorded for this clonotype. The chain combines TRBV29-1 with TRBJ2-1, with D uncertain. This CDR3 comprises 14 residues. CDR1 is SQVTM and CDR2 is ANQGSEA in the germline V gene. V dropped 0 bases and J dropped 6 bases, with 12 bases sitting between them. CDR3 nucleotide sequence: TGCAGCGTTGAAGACCTCCGGAGAAGCAATGAGCAGTTCTTC. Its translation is CSVEDLRRSNEQFF.

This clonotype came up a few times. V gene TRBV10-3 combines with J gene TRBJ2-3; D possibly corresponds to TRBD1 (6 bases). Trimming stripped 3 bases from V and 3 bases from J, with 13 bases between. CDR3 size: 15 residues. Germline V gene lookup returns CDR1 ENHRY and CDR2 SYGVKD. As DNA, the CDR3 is TGTGCCATCAGTGATGAAACAGGGTCGACAGATACGCAGTATTTT. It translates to CAISDETGSTDTQYF.

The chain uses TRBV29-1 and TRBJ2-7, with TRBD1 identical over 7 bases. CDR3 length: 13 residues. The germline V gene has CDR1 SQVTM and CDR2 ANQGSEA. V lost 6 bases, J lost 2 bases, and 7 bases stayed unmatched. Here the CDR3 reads CSVYRDSTYEQYF. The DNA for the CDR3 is TGCAGCGTCTACCGGGACAGTACCTACGAGCAGTACTTC.

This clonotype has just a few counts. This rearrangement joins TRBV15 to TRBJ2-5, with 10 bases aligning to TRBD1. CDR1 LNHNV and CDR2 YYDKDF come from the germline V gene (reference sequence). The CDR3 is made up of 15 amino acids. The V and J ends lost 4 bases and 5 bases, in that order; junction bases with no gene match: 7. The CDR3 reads CATSTRQGASETQYF. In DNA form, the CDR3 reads TGTGCCACCAGCACCAGACAGGGGGCTTCGGAGACCCAGTACTTC.

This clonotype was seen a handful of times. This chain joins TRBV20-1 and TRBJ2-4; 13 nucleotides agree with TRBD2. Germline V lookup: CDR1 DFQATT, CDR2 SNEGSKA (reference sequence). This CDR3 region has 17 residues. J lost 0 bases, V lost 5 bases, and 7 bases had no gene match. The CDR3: CSAGGTSGDLAKNIQYF. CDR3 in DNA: TGCAGTGCTGGGGGGACTAGCGGGGACCTAGCCAAAAACATTCAGTACTTC.

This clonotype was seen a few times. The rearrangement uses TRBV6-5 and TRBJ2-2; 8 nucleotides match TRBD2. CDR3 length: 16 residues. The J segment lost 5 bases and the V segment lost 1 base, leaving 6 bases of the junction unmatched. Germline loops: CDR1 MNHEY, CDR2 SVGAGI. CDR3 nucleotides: TGTGCCAGCAGTTACTTAACCCGGGGGGGAACCGGGGAGCTGTTTTTT. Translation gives CASSYLTRGGTGELFF.

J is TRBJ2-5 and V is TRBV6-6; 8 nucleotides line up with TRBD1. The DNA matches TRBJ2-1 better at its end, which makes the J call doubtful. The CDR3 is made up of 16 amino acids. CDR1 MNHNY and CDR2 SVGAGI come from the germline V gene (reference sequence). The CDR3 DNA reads TGTGCCAGCAGTCCACAGACAGGGGCGAGCTACAATGAGCAGTTCTTC. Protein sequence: CASSPQTGASYNEQFF.

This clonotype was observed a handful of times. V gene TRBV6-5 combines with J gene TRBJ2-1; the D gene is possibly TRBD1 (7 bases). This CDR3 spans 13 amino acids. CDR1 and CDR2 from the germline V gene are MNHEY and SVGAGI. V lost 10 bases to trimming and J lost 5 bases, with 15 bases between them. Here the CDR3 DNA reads TGTGCCACCCAGGGGGGTCTGCACAATGAGCAGTTCTTC. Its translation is CATQGGLHNEQFF.

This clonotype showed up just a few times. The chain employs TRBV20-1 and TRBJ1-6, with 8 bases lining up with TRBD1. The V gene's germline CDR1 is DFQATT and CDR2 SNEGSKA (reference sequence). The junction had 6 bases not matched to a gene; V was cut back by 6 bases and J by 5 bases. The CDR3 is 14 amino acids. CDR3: CSALRGQDNSPLHF. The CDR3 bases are TGCAGTGCCCTTAGGGGACAGGATAATTCACCCCTCCACTTT.

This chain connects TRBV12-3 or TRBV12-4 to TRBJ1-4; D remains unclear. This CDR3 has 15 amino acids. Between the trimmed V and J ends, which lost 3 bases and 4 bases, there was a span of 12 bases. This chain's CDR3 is CASSFWQAFNEKLFF. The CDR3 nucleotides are TGTGCCAGCAGTTTTTGGCAGGCGTTTAATGAAAAACTGTTTTTT.

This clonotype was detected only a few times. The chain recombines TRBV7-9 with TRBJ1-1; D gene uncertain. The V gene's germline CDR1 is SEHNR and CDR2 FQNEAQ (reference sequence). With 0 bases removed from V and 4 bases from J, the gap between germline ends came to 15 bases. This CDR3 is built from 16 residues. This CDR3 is CASSLALHPRGTEAFF. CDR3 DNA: TGTGCCAGCAGCTTAGCGCTGCATCCCCGGGGCACTGAAGCTTTCTTT. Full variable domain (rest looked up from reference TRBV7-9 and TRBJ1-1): DTGVSQNPRHKITKRGQNVTFRCDPISEHNRLYWYRQTLGQGPEFLTYFQNEAQLEKSRLLSDRFSAERPKGSFSTLEIQRTEQGDSAMYLCASSLALHPRGTEAFFGQGTRLTVV.

The CDR3 DNA follows: TGTGCCATCAGTGGGGACTTTGCCTACGAGCAGTACTTC. This translates into CAISGDFAYEQYF. This chain links TRBV10-3 with TRBJ2-7; possibly TRBD2 for D (6 bases). Trimming removed 4 bases at V and 2 bases at J, with 9 bases between. CDR1 is ENHRY, CDR2 SYGVKD, per germline. There are 13 residues in the CDR3.

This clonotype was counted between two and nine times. For the CDR3, the DNA is TGTGCCAGCAGCCAAGATTTCGCCGGGGAGCTGTTTTTT. Encoded protein: CASSQDFAGELFF. The genes are TRBV3-1 and TRBJ2-2; unclear D gene. Trimming shortened V by 0 bases and J by 6 bases, and 5 bases separated the two germline ends. In germline, CDR1 is LGHDT, CDR2 YNNKEL (reference sequence). There are 13 residues in the CDR3.

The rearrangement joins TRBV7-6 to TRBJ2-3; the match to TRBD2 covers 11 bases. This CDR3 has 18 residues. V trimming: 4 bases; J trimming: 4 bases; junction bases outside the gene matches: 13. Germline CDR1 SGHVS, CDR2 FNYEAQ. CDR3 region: CASSSLAGEEHRADTQYF. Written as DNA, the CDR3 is TGTGCCAGCAGCTCACTAGCGGGGGAAGAGCACCGCGCAGATACGCAGTATTTT.

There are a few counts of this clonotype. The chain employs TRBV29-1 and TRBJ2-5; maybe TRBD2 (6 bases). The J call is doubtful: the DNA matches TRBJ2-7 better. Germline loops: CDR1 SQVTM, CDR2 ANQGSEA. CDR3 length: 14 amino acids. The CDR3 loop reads CSATRVGGVHEQYF. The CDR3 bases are TGCAGCGCTACCCGGGTTGGAGGGGTGCACGAGCAGTACTTC.

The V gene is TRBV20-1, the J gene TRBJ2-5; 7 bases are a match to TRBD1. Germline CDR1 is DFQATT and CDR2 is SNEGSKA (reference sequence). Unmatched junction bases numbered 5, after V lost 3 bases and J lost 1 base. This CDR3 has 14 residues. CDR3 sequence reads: CSASLDRAQETQYF. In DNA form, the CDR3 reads TGCAGTGCTAGCCTCGACAGGGCCCAAGAGACCCAGTACTTC.

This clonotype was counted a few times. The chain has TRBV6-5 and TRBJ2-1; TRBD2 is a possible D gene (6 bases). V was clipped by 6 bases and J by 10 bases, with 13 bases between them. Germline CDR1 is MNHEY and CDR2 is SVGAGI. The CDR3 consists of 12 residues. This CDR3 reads CASRPPAGEQFF. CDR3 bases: TGTGCCAGCAGGCCGCCTGCGGGGGAGCAGTTCTTC.

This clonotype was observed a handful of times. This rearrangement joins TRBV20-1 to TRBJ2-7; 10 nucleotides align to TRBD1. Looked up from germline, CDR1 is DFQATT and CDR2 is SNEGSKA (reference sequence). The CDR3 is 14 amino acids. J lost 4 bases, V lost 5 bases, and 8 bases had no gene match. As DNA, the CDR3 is TGCAGTGCTTCCGACAGGGGGCGCGGGTACGAGCAGTACTTC. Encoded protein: CSASDRGRGYEQYF.

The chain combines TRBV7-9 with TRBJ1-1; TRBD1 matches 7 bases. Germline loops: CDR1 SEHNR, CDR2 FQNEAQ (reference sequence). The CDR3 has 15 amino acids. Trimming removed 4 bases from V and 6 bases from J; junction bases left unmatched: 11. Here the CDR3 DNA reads TGTGCCAGCAGCTATACGACAGGGCCCGGGGCTGAAGCTTTCTTT. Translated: CASSYTTGPGAEAFF.